One sample yielded the 27 T cell receptor beta chains listed below, sequenced in a study of T cells in Graves' hyperthyroidism and ophthalmopathy (dated by TCRdb to between 2018 and 2020). Libraries came from multiplex PCR. TCRdb records Illumina HiSeq 2000 as the sequencer. The TCR beta CDR3 regions were amplified from the RNA transcripts. The TCR CDR3 was subjected to a first round of RT-PCR using the HTBI primer set and the Qiagen OneStep RT-PCR kit. TCRdb trimmed the raw reads at Q25, called clones with MiXCR and kept productive beta chains. Rows matching on CDR3 protein sequence are summarized as one entry with the most common DNA and genes. This sample holds approximately 430,000 distinct CDR3 sequences; about 14% were observed only once. The ten most abundant clones make up around 13% of the sample. The sample comprised blood. Source of these receptors: a man aged 18 to 30 with Graves' ophthalmopathy.

Only a few counts were recorded for this clonotype. This chain joins TRBV5-8 and TRBJ2-7; 12 bases match TRBD1. This CDR3 contains 17 residues. V was pared by 5 bases and J by 0 bases, with 9 bases of the junction left unmatched. From germline, CDR1 is SGHTS and CDR2 YDEGEE. The CDR3 nucleotides are TGTGCCAGCAGTCTCCCGGGACAGGGGGCAGGCTCCTACGAGCAGTACTTC. It encodes CASSLPGQGAGSYEQYF.

Comments on this clonotype: A read error may be the cause here, since a much bigger clone is one base away. V is TRBV30 and J is TRBJ1-5, with 7 bases matching TRBD1. Germline V gene sequence: CDR1 GTSNPN, CDR2 SVGIG (reference sequence). The J segment lost 4 bases and the V segment lost 5 bases, leaving 2 bases of the junction unmatched. The CDR3 spans 12 residues. The CDR3 DNA is TGTGCCTGGGGACAGGAAAATCAGCCCCAGCATTTT. Translation: CAWGQENQPQHF.

This clonotype was recorded many times. The genes are TRBV5-6 and TRBJ2-1; D gene unclear. CDR3 length: 14 residues. Germline CDR1 is SGHDT and CDR2 is YYEEEE. V was clipped by 2 bases and J by 1 base, with 7 bases between them. CDR3 coding DNA: TGTGCCAGCAGCTTAGATTGGTCCTACAATGAGCAGTTCTTC. This gives the protein CASSLDWSYNEQFF.

The sample holds a few counts of this clonotype. The V gene is TRBV10-1, the J gene TRBJ2-5; 8 positions match TRBD2. Germline trimming cut 3 bases from V and 5 bases from J; bases unmatched to any gene: 5. CDR3 size: 14 residues. CDR1 WNHNN and CDR2 SYGVQD come from the germline V gene (reference sequence). The CDR3 spells CASSDREGAETQYF. Written as DNA, the CDR3 is TGCGCCAGCAGTGATCGGGAGGGTGCTGAGACCCAGTACTTC.

The DNA of the CDR3 is TGTGCCAGTAGTATGCGGGAGGGCCCAGATACGCAGTATTTT. This translates into CASSMREGPDTQYF. This rearrangement joins TRBV19 to TRBJ2-3, with 9 bases that match TRBD2. Trimming at V came to 3 bases and at J to 4 bases, leaving 2 bases not matched to a gene. The CDR3 is 14 residues long. Germline loops: CDR1 LNHDA, CDR2 SQIVND (reference sequence).

This clonotype was counted at least ten times. This sequence joins TRBV2 and TRBJ2-7, with unresolved D. The V gene lost 1 base and the J gene lost 3 bases, with 4 bases spanning the gap. Germline V gene lookup returns CDR1 SNHLY and CDR2 FYNNEI. The CDR3 extends over 12 amino acids. In DNA form, the CDR3 reads TGTGCCAGCAGTGAAGTTGTCTACGAGCAGTACTTC. It translates to CASSEVVYEQYF.

This clonotype was seen a few times. This chain uses TRBV20-1 with TRBJ2-5; D is possibly TRBD1 (6 bases). The CDR3 loop spans 12 amino acids. Looked up from germline, CDR1 is DFQATT and CDR2 is SNEGSKA (reference sequence). Trimming took 3 bases from V and 5 from J, leaving 10 bases between them. The CDR3 coding sequence is TGCAGTGCTAGCGGGACAATGGAGACCCAGTACTTC. It codes for CSASGTMETQYF.

This clonotype was counted at least ten times. The chain is built from TRBV11-2 and TRBJ2-5; D call uncertain. Trimming removed 5 bases from V and 3 bases from J, with 16 bases in between. The germline V gene has CDR1 SGHAT and CDR2 FQNNGV. The CDR3 spans 15 residues. DNA of the CDR3: TGTGCCAGCAGCCACGACCGGGTCTTAAAAGAGACCCAGTACTTC. This sequence encodes CASSHDRVLKETQYF.

The sample holds many counts of this clonotype. This chain uses TRBV5-1 with TRBJ1-1; the D gene is possibly TRBD1 (5 bases). Trimming shortened V by 2 bases and J by 2 bases, and 13 bases separated the two germline ends. CDR1 is SGHRS, CDR2 YFSETQ, per germline. The CDR3 is 15 amino acids. Written as DNA, the CDR3 is TGCGCCAGCAGCTTACAGGTAGTCGGAAACACTGAAGCTTTCTTT. Protein: CASSLQVVGNTEAFF.

At least ten counts were recorded for this clonotype. In nucleotides, the CDR3 is TGCAGTGCCGCCTCTGTTGAGCAGTTCTTC. Its protein is CSAASVEQFF. The chain links TRBV20-1 to TRBJ2-1; D call uncertain. There are 10 residues in the CDR3. Germline V gene sequence: CDR1 DFQATT, CDR2 SNEGSKA (reference sequence). Between the trimmed V and J ends, which lost 6 bases and 9 bases, there was a span of 9 bases.

This clonotype appeared many times. J is TRBJ2-3 and V is TRBV2, with 13 bases aligning to TRBD2. The germline CDR1 and CDR2 sequences are SNHLY and FYNNEI. The CDR3 is 17 amino acids. J gave up 1 base and V 4 bases, and 5 bases lay outside the gene matches. The CDR3 region has the DNA TGTGCCAGCAGTGTGACTAGCGGGGGGATTCGCACAGATACGCAGTATTTT. Translated: CASSVTSGGIRTDTQYF.

The table lists this clonotype with a few counts. The V and J genes are TRBV20-1 and TRBJ2-3; 9 bases agree with TRBD2. Germline V CDR1 and CDR2: DFQATT, SNEGSKA (reference sequence). After removal of 8 bases from V and 2 bases from J, the junction contained 11 bases not matched to a gene. The CDR3 extends over 15 amino acids. The CDR3 DNA reads as TGCAGTTGCGGGGGGGGGCAACTCATCACAGATACGCAGTATTTT. Protein sequence: CSCGGGQLITDTQYF.

This clonotype appeared many times. This sequence joins TRBV7-9 and TRBJ2-3; maybe TRBD2 (7 bases). V was cut by 7 bases and J by 6 bases, with 23 bases left in between. The CDR3 spans 16 residues. Germline V gene sequence: CDR1 SEHNR, CDR2 FQNEAQ (reference sequence). The CDR3 region has the DNA TGTGCCAGCACCCAAATGGGGGGGGCGCCTAGGGATACGCAGTATTTT. It is translated as CASTQMGGAPRDTQYF.

This clonotype was counted many times. The rearrangement uses TRBV7-6 and TRBJ2-3; the D is unclear. This CDR3 comprises 13 residues. Germline V CDR1 and CDR2: SGHVS, FNYEAQ. V was trimmed by 5 bases and J by 4 bases, leaving 10 bases between them. The CDR3 region is CASSLGPSDTQYF. The DNA of the CDR3 is TGTGCCAGCAGCCTCGGACCTTCAGATACGCAGTATTTT. Drawing the rest from reference TRBV7-6 and TRBJ2-3, the complete variable domain is GAGVSQSPRYKVTKRGQDVALRCDPISGHVSLYWYRQALGQGPEFLTYFNYEAQQDKSGLPNDRFSAERPEGSISTLTIQRTEQRDSAMYRCASSLGPSDTQYFGPGTRLTVL.

This clonotype was detected a few times. The CDR3 protein is CSARDSGGAYEQYF. CDR3 nucleotides: TGCAGTGCTAGAGATAGCGGGGGAGCCTACGAGCAGTACTTC. V is TRBV20-1 and J is TRBJ2-7, with TRBD2 matching 9 bases. V trimming: 0 bases; J trimming: 2 bases; junction bases outside the gene matches: 2. The germline CDR1 and CDR2 sequences are DFQATT and SNEGSKA (reference sequence). This CDR3 comprises 14 residues.

In its sample, this clonotype was seen many times. The CDR3 loop is CASSSRGAMNTEAFF. The CDR3 coding sequence is TGCGCCAGCAGCTCCCGGGGGGCCATGAACACTGAAGCTTTCTTT. The chain couples TRBV5-1 to TRBJ1-1; tentatively, D is TRBD1 (6 bases). CDR3 length equals 15 residues. The V end lost 3 bases, the J end lost 0 bases, and 12 bases lay between the germline ends. Germline lookup yields CDR1 SGHRS and CDR2 YFSETQ. The full variable domain, in which reference TRBV5-1 and TRBJ1-1 provide the parts outside the CDR3, is KAGVTQTPRYLIKTRGQQVTLSCSPISGHRSVSWYQQTPGQGLQFLFEYFSETQRNKGNFPGRFSGRQFSNSRSEMNVSTLELGDSALYLCASSSRGAMNTEAFFGQGTRLTVV.

The rearrangement joins TRBV20-1 to TRBJ2-5; weak D call: TRBD1 (5 bases). V shed 3 bases and J shed 1 base, with 15 bases lying between them. This CDR3 is built from 15 residues. Germline values: CDR1 DFQATT, CDR2 SNEGSKA (reference sequence). CDR3: CSARSATALQETQYF. As DNA, the CDR3 is TGCAGTGCTAGGTCTGCGACAGCGCTCCAAGAGACCCAGTACTTC.

This clonotype showed up many times. CDR3 coding DNA: TGTGCCACCAGCAGAGCTCGGGGGCTGGCCTACAATGAGCAGTTCTTC. Its protein is CATSRARGLAYNEQFF. The chain links TRBV15 to TRBJ2-1; D may correspond to TRBD1 or TRBD2 (6 bases each). The V end lost 1 base, the J end lost 2 bases, and 12 bases lay between the germline ends. Germline V gene sequence: CDR1 LNHNV, CDR2 YYDKDF (reference sequence). This CDR3 contains 16 residues.

This clonotype was detected a few times. The rearrangement links TRBV9 to TRBJ1-1, with no clear D. Germline values: CDR1 SGDLS, CDR2 YYNGEE. Trimming cost V 4 bases and J 8 bases, with 15 bases left between them. The CDR3 spans 13 residues. The CDR3 DNA reads as TGTGCCAGCAGCTACTTAGAGGGATCCGAAGCTTTCTTT. Protein product: CASSYLEGSEAFF.

This clonotype was seen repeatedly, ten times or more. The rearrangement uses TRBV7-2 and TRBJ2-3; unclear D gene. The germline CDR1 and CDR2 sequences are SGHTA and FQGNSA. The CDR3 consists of 14 residues. Trimming took 2 bases from V and 6 from J, leaving 12 bases between them. CDR3 bases: TGTGCCAGCAGCTTAAACGTCCCCCCGGATACGCAGTATTTT. It specifies CASSLNVPPDTQYF.

This clonotype was observed many times. V is TRBV15 and J is TRBJ1-1; no firm D call. This CDR3 contains 16 residues. The V gene lost 5 bases and the J gene lost 0 bases, with 16 bases spanning the gap. The germline V gene encodes CDR1 LNHNV and CDR2 YYDKDF (reference sequence). The CDR3, as DNA: TGTGCCACCAGCGGCACCACGGGAGTAATGAACACTGAAGCTTTCTTT. Translated, it gives CATSGTTGVMNTEAFF.

This clonotype has a count of ten or more. Written as DNA, the CDR3 is TGTGCCAGCAGTTTAGATTGGACAGAAAGCACAGATACGCAGTATTTT. Translation: CASSLDWTESTDTQYF. V usage is TRBV12-3 or TRBV12-4 and J usage is TRBJ2-3; D possibly corresponds to TRBD1 (6 bases). V lost 1 base and J 0 bases, leaving 11 bases between the germline ends. The CDR3 totals 16 residues.

This clonotype was seen at least ten times. V is TRBV5-1 and J is TRBJ2-1, with D possibly being TRBD1 (6 bases). The CDR3 is 16 amino acids. V was cut by 0 bases and J by 12 bases, with 22 bases left in between. Germline CDR1 is SGHRS and CDR2 is YFSETQ. CDR3 DNA sequence: TGCGCCAGCAGCTTGGGACAGGCCCTGGGATTCACAGGGCAGTTCTTC. Translating gives CASSLGQALGFTGQFF.

This clonotype occurred many times. J is TRBJ2-4 and V is TRBV20-1, with 10 bases lining up with TRBD2. This CDR3 region has 17 residues. The V gene end was trimmed by 3 bases and the J gene end by 6 bases; junction bases not matched to a gene: 14. In germline, CDR1 is DFQATT, CDR2 SNEGSKA (reference sequence). The CDR3, as DNA: TGCAGTGCTAGTCGGAGCGGGGGGGCCTGGACCCCAAACATTCAGTACTTC. As protein: CSASRSGGAWTPNIQYF.

This clonotype was counted between two and nine times. The chain employs TRBV3-1 and TRBJ2-7, with 7 positions matching TRBD1. From germline, CDR1 is LGHDT and CDR2 YNNKEL (reference sequence). CDR3 length: 15 amino acids. The trim removed 3 bases at V and 3 bases at J, leaving 8 bases unmatched. CDR3 nucleotides: TGTGCCAGCAGCCAGACCCTAGGGGGCTACTACGAGCAGTACTTC. Protein: CASSQTLGGYYEQYF.

A remark on this clonotype: A much larger clone is a single base away; this may be a read error. The chain is built from TRBV5-1 and TRBJ2-1; 7 nucleotides agree with TRBD2. CDR1 and CDR2 from the germline V gene are SGHRS and YFSETQ. This CDR3 is built from 16 residues. V trimming: 2 bases; J trimming: 4 bases; junction bases outside the gene matches: 9. In DNA form, the CDR3 reads TGCGCCAGCAGCTTTTCTGCGGGAGAGTCATACAATGAGCAGTTCTTC. It translates to CASSFSAGESYNEQFF.

This clonotype has just a few counts. CDR3 DNA: TGTGCCAGCAGCTTAGGGGCTGCCTGGGACAGCCAAGAGACCCAGTACTTC. As protein: CASSLGAAWDSQETQYF. This chain links TRBV11-2 with TRBJ2-5; TRBD1 aligns across 7 bases. J lost 1 base, V lost 1 base, and 9 bases had no gene match. There are 17 residues in the CDR3. CDR1 is SGHAT, CDR2 FQNNGV, per germline.